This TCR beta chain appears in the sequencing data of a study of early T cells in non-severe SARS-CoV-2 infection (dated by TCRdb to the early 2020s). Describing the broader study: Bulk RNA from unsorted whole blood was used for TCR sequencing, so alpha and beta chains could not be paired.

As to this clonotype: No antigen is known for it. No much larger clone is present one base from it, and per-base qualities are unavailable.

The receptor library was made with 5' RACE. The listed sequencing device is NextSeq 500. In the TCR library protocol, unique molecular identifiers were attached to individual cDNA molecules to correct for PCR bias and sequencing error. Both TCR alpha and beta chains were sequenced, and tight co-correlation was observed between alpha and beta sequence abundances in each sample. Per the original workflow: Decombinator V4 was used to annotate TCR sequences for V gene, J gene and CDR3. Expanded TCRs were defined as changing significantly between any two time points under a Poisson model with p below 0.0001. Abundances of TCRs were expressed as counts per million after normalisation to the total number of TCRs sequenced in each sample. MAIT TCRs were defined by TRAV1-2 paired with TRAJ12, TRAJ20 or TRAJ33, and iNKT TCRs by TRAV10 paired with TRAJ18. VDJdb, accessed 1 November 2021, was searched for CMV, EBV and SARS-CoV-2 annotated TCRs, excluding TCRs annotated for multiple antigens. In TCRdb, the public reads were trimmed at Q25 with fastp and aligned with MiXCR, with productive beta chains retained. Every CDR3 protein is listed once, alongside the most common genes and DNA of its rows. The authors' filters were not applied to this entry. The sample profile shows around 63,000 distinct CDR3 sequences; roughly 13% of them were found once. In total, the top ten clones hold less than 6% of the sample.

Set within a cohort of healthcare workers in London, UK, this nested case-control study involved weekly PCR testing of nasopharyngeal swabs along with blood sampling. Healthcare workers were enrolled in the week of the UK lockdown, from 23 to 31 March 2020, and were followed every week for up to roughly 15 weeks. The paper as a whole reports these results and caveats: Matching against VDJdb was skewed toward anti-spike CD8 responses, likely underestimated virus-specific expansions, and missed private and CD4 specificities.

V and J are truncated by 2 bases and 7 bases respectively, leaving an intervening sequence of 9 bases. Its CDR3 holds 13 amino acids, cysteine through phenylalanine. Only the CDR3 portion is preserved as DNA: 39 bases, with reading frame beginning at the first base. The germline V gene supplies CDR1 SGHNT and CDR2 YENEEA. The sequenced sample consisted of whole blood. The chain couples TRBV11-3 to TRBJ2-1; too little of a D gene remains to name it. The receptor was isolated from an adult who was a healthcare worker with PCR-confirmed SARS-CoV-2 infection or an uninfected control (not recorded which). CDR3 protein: CASSLSDLNEQFF. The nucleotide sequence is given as TGTGCCAGCAGCTTATCCGATTTGAATGAGCAGTTCTTC.